The 29 T cell receptor beta chains below come from one sample, sequenced in a study. Each CDR3 protein gets one entry after TCRdb re-called the 5' RACE reads with MiXCR. The table has approximately 30,000 distinct CDR3 sequences, around a quarter seen once; the top ten hold around 4%. The specimen was memory CD4+ T cells sorted from blood. As for subset: memory CD4+ T cells, CD4+CD45RO+CD25-. All receptors come from a female donor with breast cancer.

On this clonotype: A much larger clone lies one base from this, so it may be a read error. Here the CDR3 reads CASLNPGADTLYF. CDR3 sequence (DNA): TGCGCCAGCTTGAATCCTGGGGCAGATACGCTGTATTTT. This chain links TRBV5-1 with TRBJ2-3; possibly TRBD1 for D (5 bases). Germline V gene sequence: CDR1 SGHRS, CDR2 YFSETQ. The CDR3 is 13 amino acids.

CDR3 loop: CASSTPSFEQYF. CDR3 sequence (DNA): TGTGCCAGCAGCACTCCCTCTTTCGAGCAGTACTTC. The chain links TRBV28 to TRBJ2-7; unclear D gene. Germline V gene sequence: CDR1 MDHEN, CDR2 SYDVKM. The CDR3 has 12 residues. Trimming removed 6 bases at V and 6 bases at J, with 12 bases between.

Details on this clonotype: This may come from a read error, since a much larger clone is one base off. The rearrangement uses TRBV7-9 and TRBJ1-1; TRBD1 matches 10 bases. CDR3 length equals 13 residues. Germline assignment: CDR1 SEHNR and CDR2 FQNEAQ (reference sequence). For the CDR3, the DNA is TGTGCCAGCAGCTTGCGACAGGGGGCGAGTGCTCTCTTT. Translated: CASSLRQGASALF.

This clonotype has a single count. This chain uses TRBV6-2 or TRBV6-3 with TRBJ2-5, with 8 bases matching TRBD2. V lost 4 bases, J lost 4 bases, and 8 bases stayed unmatched. CDR3 length: 15 amino acids. CDR1 is MNHEY, CDR2 SVGEGT, per germline. The chain's CDR3 is CASSSATGGGETQYF. For the CDR3, the DNA is TGTGCCAGCAGTTCGGCAACGGGAGGGGGAGAGACCCAGTACTTC.

There are many counts of this clonotype. The chain links TRBV4-3 to TRBJ2-1; D not resolved. Germline V gives CDR1 LGHNA, CDR2 YSLEER. V was shortened by 6 bases and J by 6 bases, with 6 bases between the two germline ends. This CDR3 spans 11 amino acids. The CDR3 protein is CASRGFNEQFF. CDR3 DNA: TGCGCCAGCAGGGGTTTCAATGAGCAGTTCTTC.

A word on this clonotype: Possible read error: a much larger clone is one base away. The chain recombines TRBV27 with TRBJ1-2, with D hard to call. The CDR3 has 12 residues. Trimming left V 11 bases short and J 7 bases short, with 17 bases between. Germline CDR1 and CDR2: MNHEY and SMNVEV (reference sequence). The CDR3 is CAATRPGSGYTF. DNA of the CDR3: TGTGCCGCCACCCGACCGGGGTCTGGCTACACCTTC.

In regard to this clonotype: A much larger clone differs by one base, so this may be a read error. This sequence joins TRBV7-2 and TRBJ2-7; a weak D match, TRBD1 (7 bases). This CDR3 has 15 residues. Germline V gene lookup returns CDR1 SGHTA and CDR2 FQGNSA. Trimming removed 1 base at V and 3 bases at J, with 13 bases between. The CDR3 protein is CASSLGGTVGYEQYF. The CDR3 nucleotides read TGTGCCAGCAGCTTAGGCGGGACAGTGGGCTACGAGCAGTACTTC.

The V and J genes are TRBV10-3 and TRBJ2-1, with 13 bases that match TRBD2. Trimming at V came to 2 bases and at J to 9 bases, leaving 4 bases not matched to a gene. CDR1 is ENHRY, CDR2 SYGVKD, per germline. The CDR3 runs to 15 residues. The CDR3 DNA reads as TGTGCCATCAGTGAGGCCGGGACTAGCGGGACTGAGCAGTTCTTC. Protein product: CAISEAGTSGTEQFF.

The rearrangement links TRBV12-3 or TRBV12-4 to TRBJ2-5; maybe TRBD2 (6 bases). This CDR3 is 14 amino acids long. V lost 5 bases to trimming and J lost 4 bases, with 14 bases between them. The chain's CDR3 is CASSLGEAAETQYF. CDR3 nucleotides: TGTGCCAGCAGTCTTGGGGAGGCGGCAGAGACCCAGTACTTC.

In its sample, this clonotype was seen a few times. The rearrangement joins TRBV7-6 to TRBJ1-3, with D perhaps TRBD1 (5 bases). Germline-derived CDR1 and CDR2 are SGHVS and FNYEAQ. This CDR3 is 15 amino acids long. Trimming cost V 5 bases and J 1 base, with 12 bases left between them. CDR3 amino acids: CASSRTGTSGNTIYF. The CDR3 bases are TGTGCCAGCAGCCGTACCGGGACTTCTGGAAACACCATATATTTT. Looking up the rest from reference TRBV7-6 and TRBJ1-3 gives the full variable domain: GAGVSQSPRYKVTKRGQDVALRCDPISGHVSLYWYRQALGQGPEFLTYFNYEAQQDKSGLPNDRFSAERPEGSISTLTIQRTEQRDSAMYRCASSRTGTSGNTIYFGEGSWLTVV.

This clonotype appeared many times. The rearrangement uses TRBV13 and TRBJ2-1; the D is unclear. V was clipped by 4 bases and J by 4 bases, with 2 bases between them. This CDR3 has 11 residues. Germline lookup yields CDR1 PRHDT and CDR2 FYEKMQ (reference sequence). DNA of the CDR3: TGTGCCAGCAGCTATTACAATGAGCAGTTCTTC. Amino acid sequence: CASSYYNEQFF.

J is TRBJ2-7 and V is TRBV5-6; 8 bases fit TRBD1. The CDR3 totals 14 residues. The germline CDR1 and CDR2 sequences are SGHDT and YYEEEE. J gave up 2 bases and V 0 bases, and 1 base lay outside the gene matches. CDR3 region: CASSLGQGPYEQYF. DNA for the CDR3: TGTGCCAGCAGCTTGGGACAGGGGCCCTACGAGCAGTACTTC.

This clonotype was detected only a few times. This chain connects TRBV25-1 to TRBJ1-4; maybe TRBD1 (5 bases). Germline V gene lookup returns CDR1 MGHDK and CDR2 SYGVNS. The ends were cut back, 6 bases at V and 8 bases at J, with 13 bases in the middle. The CDR3 sequence is 13 residues long. CDR3 in amino acids: CASSFHRREKLFF. The CDR3, as DNA: TGTGCCAGCAGCTTCCACAGGAGGGAAAAACTGTTTTTT.

CDR3 DNA sequence: TGTGCCAGCAGCTTGGCGCGGGCGAGTACAGATACGCAGTATTTT. Its translation: CASSLARASTDTQYF. The chain carries TRBV5-4 and TRBJ2-3; D is possibly TRBD2 (5 bases). CDR1 and CDR2 from the germline V gene are SGHNT and YYREEE (reference sequence). This CDR3 spans 15 amino acids. The germline V and J ends were trimmed by 0 bases and 3 bases, with 11 bases remaining between them.

The chain employs TRBV9 and TRBJ2-1, with D possibly being TRBD1 or TRBD2 (6 bases each). The germline V gene has CDR1 SGDLS and CDR2 YYNGEE. V lost 3 bases and J 7 bases, leaving 23 bases between the germline ends. The CDR3 extends over 17 amino acids. Here the CDR3 DNA reads TGTGCCAGCAGCGCCCTACAGGGAGGTGGTTCTAGGAATGAGCAGTTCTTC. Translated, it gives CASSALQGGGSRNEQFF.

This clonotype was observed at least ten times. This sequence joins TRBV27 and TRBJ2-7; TRBD1 matches 7 bases. CDR3 length: 15 amino acids. Looked up from germline, CDR1 is MNHEY and CDR2 is SMNVEV (reference sequence). J lost 1 base, V lost 2 bases, and 5 bases had no gene match. CDR3 nucleotide sequence: TGTGCCAGCAGTTTACTTGGGACAGAATCCTACGAGCAGTACTTC. It codes for CASSLLGTESYEQYF.

The chain uses TRBV5-1 and TRBJ1-6, with 7 bases matching TRBD1. The germline gives CDR1 SGHRS, CDR2 YFSETQ. There are 14 residues in the CDR3. J was trimmed by 8 bases and V by 6 bases; bases with no gene match: 8. DNA for the CDR3: TGCGCCAGCACTCACAGGGGTGGTGATTCACCCCTCCACTTT. Translation: CASTHRGGDSPLHF.

This clonotype occurred a few times. The rearrangement joins TRBV4-2 to TRBJ2-5, with 9 bases identical to TRBD2. In germline, CDR1 is LGHNA, CDR2 YNFKEQ. The CDR3 has 16 amino acids. V was clipped by 1 base and J by 4 bases; unmatched bases: 7. The CDR3 sequence: CASSQGQREVGETQYF. In DNA form, the CDR3 reads TGTGCCAGCAGCCAAGGACAGCGGGAGGTAGGAGAGACCCAGTACTTC.

This clonotype has at least ten counts. This sequence joins TRBV27 and TRBJ2-7, with TRBD1 matching over 7 bases. This CDR3 has 18 amino acids. The germline V gene has CDR1 MNHEY and CDR2 SMNVEV (reference sequence). The V and J ends lost 0 bases and 2 bases, in that order; junction bases with no gene match: 13. For the CDR3, the DNA is TGTGCCAGCAGTTTATCGGCTACAGGGGTGGCGGCTACCTACGAGCAGTACTTC. Its protein is CASSLSATGVAATYEQYF.

The genes are TRBV12-3 or TRBV12-4 and TRBJ2-7; D might be TRBD1 (5 bases). Trimming took 6 bases from V and 3 from J, leaving 24 bases between them. CDR3 length: 17 residues. CDR3 sequence: CASSHGPSGRAVYEQYF. DNA for the CDR3: TGTGCCAGCAGCCACGGCCCCTCGGGCAGGGCCGTCTACGAGCAGTACTTC.

This clonotype was picked up one time. This chain uses TRBV29-1 with TRBJ2-2; a weak D match, TRBD1 (5 bases). The CDR3 runs to 13 residues. Germline V gene data show CDR1 as SQVTM and CDR2 as ANQGSEA. Trimming cost V 6 bases and J 0 bases, with 8 bases left between them. The DNA for the CDR3 is TGCAGCGTAACAGGCCCGAACACCGGGGAGCTGTTTTTT. It specifies CSVTGPNTGELFF.

This rearrangement joins TRBV6-1 to TRBJ2-5; 7 bases align to TRBD1. V was clipped by 1 base and J by 7 bases; unmatched bases: 6. The CDR3 covers 14 residues. The germline CDR1 and CDR2 sequences are MNHNS and SASEGT. DNA for the CDR3: TGTGCCAGCAGTGAAGGACAGGGAAGCGGGACCCAGTACTTC. Amino acid sequence: CASSEGQGSGTQYF.

Notes on this clonotype: An end of the junction does not agree with germline; a read error may underlie this. The V call is TRBV6-6, the J call TRBJ1-1, with a tentative D call TRBD1 (5 bases). The length of the CDR3 is 14 residues. Germline V gene lookup returns CDR1 MNHNY and CDR2 SVGAGI (reference sequence). The CDR3 sequence: CASSYGVGGTEALF. The CDR3 region has the DNA TGTGCCAGCAGTTACGGGGTCGGCGGGACGGAAGCTCTCTTT.

Comments on this clonotype: A junction boundary mismatches the germline segment, possibly from a read error. The chain combines TRBV9 with TRBJ2-7, with D maybe TRBD1 (6 bases). Germline V gene data show CDR1 as SGDLS and CDR2 as YYNGEE. The CDR3 consists of 16 residues. The CDR3 DNA follows: TGTGCCAACAGCGTAGCCCCGACAGGAGTCGACTACGAGCAGTACTTC. Translation gives CANSVAPTGVDYEQYF.

The V call is TRBV27, the J call TRBJ2-1, with no clear D. This CDR3 spans 16 amino acids. V was clipped by 0 bases and J by 3 bases, with 12 bases between them. Germline V gene sequence: CDR1 MNHEY, CDR2 SMNVEV (reference sequence). Here the CDR3 reads CASSLSIVRRYNEQFF. Written as DNA, the CDR3 is TGTGCCAGCAGTTTATCCATAGTTCGGCGCTACAATGAGCAGTTCTTC.

In its sample, this clonotype ranks as medium-sized. The chain is built from TRBV9 and TRBJ2-3; D may be TRBD2 (5 bases). Trimming removed 5 bases at V and 0 bases at J, with 10 bases between. Looked up from germline, CDR1 is SGDLS and CDR2 is YYNGEE. This CDR3 spans 14 amino acids. In DNA, the CDR3 is TGTGCCAGCAGTGTAAGCGGTAGCACAGATACGCAGTATTTT. This encodes CASSVSGSTDTQYF.

This clonotype has more than one count but fewer than ten. The chain joins TRBV20-1 to TRBJ1-1; no definite D call. The CDR3 covers 18 residues. Trimming left V 0 bases short and J 0 bases short, with 20 bases between. Per germline, CDR1 DFQATT and CDR2 SNEGSKA (reference sequence). The CDR3 region is CSARDRPHIVTLNTEAFF. For the CDR3, the DNA is TGCAGTGCTAGAGATCGGCCCCACATTGTCACATTGAACACTGAAGCTTTCTTT.

This clonotype was found once. This chain links TRBV9 with TRBJ1-1, with a possible D match to TRBD1 (5 bases). Between the trimmed V and J ends, which lost 3 bases and 1 base, there was a span of 13 bases. Germline V gene lookup returns CDR1 SGDLS and CDR2 YYNGEE. This CDR3 is built from 15 residues. CDR3 bases: TGTGCCAGCAGCGCGTACACTCAGGGGAACACTGAAGCTTTCTTT. As protein: CASSAYTQGNTEAFF. Full variable domain (remainder filled in from reference TRBV9 and TRBJ1-1): DSGVTQTPKHLITATGQRVTLRCSPRSGDLSVYWYQQSLDQGLQFLIQYYNGEERAKGNILERFSAQQFPDLHSELNLSSLELGDSALYFCASSAYTQGNTEAFFGQGTRLTVV.

This clonotype was observed a handful of times. The chain is built from TRBV7-3 and TRBJ2-3, with D unclear. Germline V gene data show CDR1 as SGHTA and CDR2 as FQGTGA. V was shortened by 4 bases and J by 2 bases, with 7 bases between the two germline ends. The CDR3 has 13 residues. CDR3 residues: CASSSTFTDTQYF. The CDR3 nucleotides are TGTGCCAGCAGCTCCACTTTCACAGATACGCAGTATTTT. Supplemented by reference TRBV7-3 and TRBJ2-3, the full variable domain reads GAGVSQTPSNKVTEKGKYVELRCDPISGHTALYWYRQSLGQGPEFLIYFQGTGAADDSGLPNDRFFAVRPEGSVSTLKIQRTERGDSAVYLCASSSTFTDTQYFGPGTRLTVL.